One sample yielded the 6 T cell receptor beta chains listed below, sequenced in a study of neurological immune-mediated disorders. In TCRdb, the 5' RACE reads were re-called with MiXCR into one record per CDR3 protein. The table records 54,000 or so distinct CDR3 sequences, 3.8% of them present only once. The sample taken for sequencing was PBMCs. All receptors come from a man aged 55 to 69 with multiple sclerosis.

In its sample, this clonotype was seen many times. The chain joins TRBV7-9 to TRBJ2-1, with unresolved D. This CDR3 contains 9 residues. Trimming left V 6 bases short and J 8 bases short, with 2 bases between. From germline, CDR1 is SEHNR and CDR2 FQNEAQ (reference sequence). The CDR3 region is CASSDEQFF. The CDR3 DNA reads TGTGCCAGCAGTGATGAGCAGTTCTTC.

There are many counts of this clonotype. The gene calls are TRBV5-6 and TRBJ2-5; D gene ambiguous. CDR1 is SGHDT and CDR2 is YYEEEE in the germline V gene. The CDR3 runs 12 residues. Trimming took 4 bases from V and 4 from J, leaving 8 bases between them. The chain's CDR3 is CASSGVLETQYF. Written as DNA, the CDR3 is TGTGCCAGCAGCGGGGTTTTAGAGACCCAGTACTTC. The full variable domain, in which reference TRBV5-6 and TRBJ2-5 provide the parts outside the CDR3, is DAGVTQSPTHLIKTRGQQVTLRCSPKSGHDTVSWYQQALGQGPQFIFQYYEEEERQRGNFPDRFSGHQFPNYSSELNVNALLLGDSALYLCASSGVLETQYFGPGTRLLVL.

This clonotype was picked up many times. Here the CDR3 reads CASMDAGNEQFF. Written as DNA, the CDR3 is TGTGCCAGCATGGACGCGGGAAATGAGCAGTTCTTC. The chain is built from TRBV6-1 and TRBJ2-1, with TRBD2 as a possible D gene (6 bases). Germline V CDR1 and CDR2: MNHNS, SASEGT. CDR3 length: 12 amino acids. Trimming took off 7 bases at V and 7 bases at J, with 11 bases between the two ends.

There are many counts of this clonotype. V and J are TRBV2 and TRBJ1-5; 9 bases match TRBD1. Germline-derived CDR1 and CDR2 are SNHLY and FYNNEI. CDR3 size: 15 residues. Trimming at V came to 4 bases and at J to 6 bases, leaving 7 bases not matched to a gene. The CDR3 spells CASSATGGEGQPQHF. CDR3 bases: TGTGCCAGCAGTGCGACAGGGGGAGAGGGTCAGCCCCAGCATTTT.

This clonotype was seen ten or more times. CDR3 in amino acids: CASSFSEPTGGYNSPLHF. The DNA of the CDR3 is TGTGCCAGCAGCTTTAGCGAGCCAACGGGGGGTTATAATTCACCCCTCCACTTT. This chain links TRBV5-6 with TRBJ1-6; the D gene is possibly TRBD1 (5 bases). In germline, CDR1 is SGHDT, CDR2 YYEEEE. The CDR3 runs to 18 residues. V gave up 2 bases and J gave up 4 bases, with 19 bases separating them.

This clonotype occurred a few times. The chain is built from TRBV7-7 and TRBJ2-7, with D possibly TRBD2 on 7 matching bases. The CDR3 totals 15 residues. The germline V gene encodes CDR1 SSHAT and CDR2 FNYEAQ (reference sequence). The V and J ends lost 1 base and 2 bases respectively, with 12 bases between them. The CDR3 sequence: CASSLGDGGPYEQYF. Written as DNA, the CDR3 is TGTGCCAGCAGCTTAGGGGACGGGGGGCCCTACGAGCAGTACTTC.